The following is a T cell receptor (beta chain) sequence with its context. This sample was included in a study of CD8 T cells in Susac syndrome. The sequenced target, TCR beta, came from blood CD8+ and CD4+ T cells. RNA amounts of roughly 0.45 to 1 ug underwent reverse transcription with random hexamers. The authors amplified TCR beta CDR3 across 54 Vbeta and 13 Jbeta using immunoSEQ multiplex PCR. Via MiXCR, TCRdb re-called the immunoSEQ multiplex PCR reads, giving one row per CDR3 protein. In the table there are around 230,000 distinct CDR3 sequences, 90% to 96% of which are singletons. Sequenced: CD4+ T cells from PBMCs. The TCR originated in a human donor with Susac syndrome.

CDR3 sequence reads: CASSYWGTGTLDTQYF. The CDR3 DNA is TGTGCCAGCAGTTACTGGGGGACAGGGACCTTAGATACGCAGTATTTT. The chain is built from TRBV12-3 or TRBV12-4 and TRBJ2-3; 9 bases are a match to TRBD1. Losses at the gene ends were 4 bases for V and 5 bases for J; bases not matched to a gene: 10. The CDR3 covers 16 residues.